Below, 27 T cell receptor beta chains from the same sample are listed, as sequenced in a study of blood T cell repertoires in COVID-19. Repertoires were generated with immunoSEQ multiplex PCR, while TCRdb's copy carries only in-frame clones and drops some. Of about 130,000 clones in the sample, about 91% are singletons; the top ten hold 10%. The sequencing sample was made of peripheral blood. The source is a man aged 50-59 years with acute or convalescent COVID-19.

The V call is TRBV7-8, the J call TRBJ1-2; D is ambiguous. The length of the CDR3 is 14 residues. Germline lookup yields CDR1 SGHVS and CDR2 FQNEAQ. The ends were cut back, 1 base at V and 4 bases at J, with 10 bases in the middle. CDR3 region: CASSLGHTSYGYTF. In nucleotides, the CDR3 is TGTGCCAGCAGCTTAGGTCACACCAGCTATGGCTACACCTTC.

This chain joins TRBV9 and TRBJ2-3; D is possibly TRBD1 (5 bases). The V end lost 2 bases, the J end lost 1 base, and 11 bases lay between the germline ends. The germline V gene encodes CDR1 SGDLS and CDR2 YYNGEE. The CDR3 contains 15 residues. CDR3 DNA: TGTGCCAGCAGCGTTCAGGGCAGGGGCACAGATACGCAGTATTTT. Residues: CASSVQGRGTDTQYF.

The CDR3 loop reads CASSRDRGAYPEAFF. CDR3 DNA: TGTGCCAGCAGTAGAGACAGGGGAGCGTACCCTGAAGCTTTCTTT. This sequence joins TRBV27 and TRBJ1-1; TRBD1 agrees at 8 bases. From germline, CDR1 is MNHEY and CDR2 SMNVEV (reference sequence). V trimming: 5 bases; J trimming: 6 bases; junction bases outside the gene matches: 11. This CDR3 region has 15 residues.

The chain links TRBV19 to TRBJ2-5, with 9 bases lining up with TRBD2. With V trimmed by 5 bases and J by 9 bases, 10 bases remained unmatched. Germline loops: CDR1 LNHDA, CDR2 SQIVND (reference sequence). This CDR3 has 14 amino acids. In DNA, the CDR3 is TGTGCCAGTAGTCCTAGCGGGACCCCCAGGGCCCAGTACTTC. The encoded protein is CASSPSGTPRAQYF.

J is TRBJ2-1 and V is TRBV19; the match to TRBD2 covers 14 bases. Germline V lookup: CDR1 LNHDA, CDR2 SQIVND (reference sequence). V dropped 5 bases and J dropped 9; count of bases not matched to a gene: 6. This CDR3 is built from 15 residues. The CDR3, as DNA: TGTGCCAGTAGTCCGGGACTAGCGGGAGTAGTTGAGCAGTTCTTC. Translating it yields CASSPGLAGVVEQFF.

The V call is TRBV6-5, the J call TRBJ1-6; the D gene is possibly TRBD1 (6 bases). Germline V gene sequence: CDR1 MNHEY, CDR2 SVGAGI. The V and J ends lost 5 bases and 6 bases respectively, with 11 bases between them. This CDR3 is 14 amino acids long. CDR3 nucleotides: TGTGCCAGCAGTCAACAGGGTTCTAATTCACCCCTCCACTTT. Its translation is CASSQQGSNSPLHF.

This rearrangement joins TRBV6-5 to TRBJ1-2; no reliable D call. Per the germline V gene, CDR1 is MNHEY and CDR2 is SVGAGI. With 10 bases removed from V and 0 bases from J, the gap between germline ends came to 9 bases. CDR3 size: 12 residues. CDR3 region: CATQDSNYGYTF. In DNA form, the CDR3 reads TGTGCCACCCAGGATTCTAACTATGGCTACACCTTC.

The V and J genes are TRBV27 and TRBJ1-5, with D possibly matching TRBD1 (5 bases). CDR3 size: 16 residues. The V end lost 6 bases, the J end lost 0 bases, and 15 bases lay between the germline ends. Germline CDR1 MNHEY, CDR2 SMNVEV (reference sequence). The CDR3 nucleotides are TGTGCCAGCAGCCTCCTGGGGGGATATAGCAATCAGCCCCAGCATTTT. It encodes CASSLLGGYSNQPQHF.

The chain couples TRBV5-1 to TRBJ1-6, with 8 bases identical to TRBD1. This CDR3 comprises 15 residues. With 0 bases clipped from V and 9 bases from J, the junction kept 5 bases outside the gene matches. CDR1 is SGHRS, CDR2 YFSETQ, per germline. The CDR3 DNA follows: TGCGCCAGCAGCTTGGGACAGGGGATCGGTTCACCCCTCCACTTT. The encoded protein is CASSLGQGIGSPLHF.

The CDR3 is CASSPRLTGRDTQYF. As DNA, the CDR3 is TGTGCCAGCAGCCCACGATTAACGGGAAGAGATACGCAGTATTTT. V gene TRBV3-1 (or the pseudogene TRBV3-2) combines with J gene TRBJ2-3; the D gene is possibly TRBD2 (5 bases). The V end lost 4 bases, the J end lost 5 bases, and 16 bases lay between the germline ends. The CDR3 consists of 15 residues. Germline lookup yields CDR1 LGHDT and CDR2 YNNKEL (reference sequence).

The V gene is TRBV19, the J gene TRBJ1-6; no clear D. Germline V gene sequence: CDR1 LNHDA, CDR2 SQIVND (reference sequence). The CDR3 is made up of 15 amino acids. Between the trimmed V and J ends, which lost 3 bases and 8 bases, there was a span of 14 bases. CDR3 bases: TGTGCCAGTAGTATGCAGGAGGGAATACATTCACCCCTCCACTTT. Protein: CASSMQEGIHSPLHF.

The rearrangement links TRBV29-1 to TRBJ1-2; D possibly corresponds to TRBD1 (6 bases). Germline V lookup: CDR1 SQVTM, CDR2 ANQGSEA. V shed 1 base and J shed 5 bases, with 14 bases lying between them. The CDR3 covers 14 residues. This chain's CDR3 is CSVEGQGISYGYTF. The CDR3 DNA reads TGCAGCGTTGAAGGGCAGGGGATTTCGTATGGCTACACCTTC.

The V and J genes are TRBV3-1 (or the pseudogene TRBV3-2) and TRBJ2-3; 7 nucleotides match TRBD2. CDR3 length equals 15 residues. Germline loops: CDR1 LGHDT, CDR2 YNNKEL (reference sequence). Trimming at V came to 1 base and at J to 2 bases, leaving 3 bases not matched to a gene. The CDR3 bases are TGTGCCAGCAGCCAAGCTAGCGGAAACACAGATACGCAGTATTTT. Translation: CASSQASGNTDTQYF.

V is TRBV6-5 and J is TRBJ2-7; tentative D call: TRBD1 (5 bases). V lost 4 bases to trimming and J lost 6 bases, with 16 bases between them. From germline, CDR1 is MNHEY and CDR2 SVGAGI. The CDR3 consists of 14 residues. The CDR3 sequence: CASSLTVGYGEQYF. In nucleotides, the CDR3 is TGTGCCAGCAGTTTGACAGTGGGCTACGGCGAGCAGTACTTC.

This rearrangement joins TRBV6-1 to TRBJ2-1, with TRBD2 matching 11 bases. CDR3 length equals 15 residues. V lost 1 base, J lost 5 bases, and 1 base stayed unmatched. Germline V gives CDR1 MNHNS, CDR2 SASEGT. The CDR3 bases are TGTGCCAGCAGTGAAGGACTAGCGGGGAACAATGAGCAGTTCTTC. Its protein is CASSEGLAGNNEQFF.

The chain employs TRBV30 and TRBJ2-5; 7 bases align to TRBD1. After removal of 0 bases from V and 6 bases from J, the junction contained 13 bases not matched to a gene. The CDR3 sequence is 16 residues long. Per germline, CDR1 GTSNPN and CDR2 SVGIG (reference sequence). This CDR3 is CAWSVGPRQGLKTQYF. CDR3 DNA: TGTGCCTGGAGTGTGGGTCCTCGACAGGGATTGAAGACCCAGTACTTC.

The chain has TRBV18 and TRBJ1-5; TRBD1 might be the D (6 bases). CDR1 and CDR2 (germline): KGHSH, LQKENI. The V and J ends lost 3 bases and 5 bases respectively, with 11 bases between them. The CDR3 spans 14 residues. The CDR3 bases are TGTGCCAGCTCACCGGCGGGGGGCGATCAGCCCCAGCATTTT. Amino acid sequence: CASSPAGGDQPQHF.

This sequence joins TRBV6-5 and TRBJ1-2; weak D call: TRBD1 (5 bases). CDR1 is MNHEY, CDR2 SVGAGI, per germline. The CDR3 spans 14 residues. V dropped 7 bases and J dropped 6 bases, with 18 bases sitting between them. CDR3 DNA sequence: TGTGCCAGCACCATAAACTCGGGACTAAATGGCTACACCTTC. This translates into CASTINSGLNGYTF.

V and J are TRBV4-1 and TRBJ1-4; 7 bases match TRBD1. This CDR3 is built from 16 residues. The germline V gene encodes CDR1 MGHRA and CDR2 YSYEKL. Trimming took 6 bases from V and 7 from J; bases not matched to a gene: 14. CDR3 amino acids: CASSPSGTVEFEKLFF. The CDR3 DNA reads as TGCGCCAGCAGTCCCTCCGGGACAGTGGAGTTTGAAAAACTGTTTTTT.

The rearrangement joins TRBV18 to TRBJ1-1; D unresolved. The V end lost 5 bases, the J end lost 1 base, and 8 bases lay between the germline ends. This CDR3 is built from 13 residues. Germline CDR1 is KGHSH and CDR2 is LQKENI. CDR3 region: CASSERGNTEAFF. In nucleotides, the CDR3 is TGTGCCAGCTCAGAACGGGGGAACACTGAAGCTTTCTTT.

In its sample, this clone was seen once. This rearrangement joins TRBV28 to TRBJ1-1; 8 bases agree with TRBD1. The V gene end was trimmed by 4 bases and the J gene end by 1 base; junction bases not matched to a gene: 8. CDR3 size: 16 residues. Germline lookup yields CDR1 MDHEN and CDR2 SYDVKM. In DNA form, the CDR3 reads TGTGCCAGCAGTTACTTTCTTGGGACAGGGAACACTGAAGCTTTCTTT. Translated, it gives CASSYFLGTGNTEAFF.

The chain combines TRBV7-2 with TRBJ1-3; 7 bases agree with TRBD1. The CDR3 contains 15 residues. Germline CDR1 reads SGHTA; CDR2 reads FQGNSA. The J segment lost 9 bases and the V segment lost 7 bases, leaving 15 bases of the junction unmatched. CDR3 loop: CASTTGATGWGTIYF. Here the CDR3 DNA reads TGTGCCAGCACCACAGGGGCTACCGGTTGGGGCACCATATATTTT.

The chain links TRBV6-1 to TRBJ1-5; a possible D gene is TRBD1 (5 bases). The V end lost 0 bases, the J end lost 7 bases, and 13 bases lay between the germline ends. This CDR3 spans 15 amino acids. CDR1 and CDR2 from the germline V gene are MNHNS and SASEGT. The CDR3 sequence: CASSEAHWGGQPQHF. The DNA of the CDR3 is TGTGCCAGCAGTGAAGCGCACTGGGGGGGACAGCCCCAGCATTTT.

The chain employs TRBV28 and TRBJ1-2, with D possibly TRBD1 on 5 matching bases. Germline values: CDR1 MDHEN, CDR2 SYDVKM. The CDR3 is made up of 15 amino acids. V was trimmed by 1 base and J by 3 bases, leaving 12 bases between them. CDR3 sequence reads: CASSLSMGRYYGYTF. The CDR3 nucleotides are TGTGCCAGCAGTTTATCGATGGGGCGATACTATGGCTACACCTTC.

The chain couples TRBV29-1 to TRBJ2-4; D uncertain. The CDR3 length is 13 residues. Trimming took 6 bases from V and 9 from J, leaving 18 bases between them. Per the germline V gene, CDR1 is SQVTM and CDR2 is ANQGSEA. The CDR3 sequence: CSVSGRIGPIQYF. In nucleotides, the CDR3 is TGCAGCGTCTCTGGTAGAATTGGGCCCATTCAGTACTTC.

The rearrangement links TRBV11-3 to TRBJ2-1; weak D call: TRBD1 (5 bases). The germline gives CDR1 SGHNT, CDR2 YENEEA. The CDR3 runs 12 residues. Trimming shortened V by 3 bases and J by 10 bases, and 10 bases separated the two germline ends. The CDR3 loop is CASSLGRTEQFF. In nucleotides, the CDR3 is TGTGCCAGCAGCTTGGGGCGAACAGAGCAGTTCTTC.

The chain is built from TRBV6-5 and TRBJ1-6; no reliable D call. The CDR3 totals 14 residues. Trimming took 10 bases from V and 5 from J, leaving 15 bases between them. Germline V gene sequence: CDR1 MNHEY, CDR2 SVGAGI. The CDR3 sequence is CAIRAGRHNSPLHF. The CDR3 coding sequence is TGTGCCATTAGGGCTGGGAGGCATAATTCACCCCTCCACTTT.